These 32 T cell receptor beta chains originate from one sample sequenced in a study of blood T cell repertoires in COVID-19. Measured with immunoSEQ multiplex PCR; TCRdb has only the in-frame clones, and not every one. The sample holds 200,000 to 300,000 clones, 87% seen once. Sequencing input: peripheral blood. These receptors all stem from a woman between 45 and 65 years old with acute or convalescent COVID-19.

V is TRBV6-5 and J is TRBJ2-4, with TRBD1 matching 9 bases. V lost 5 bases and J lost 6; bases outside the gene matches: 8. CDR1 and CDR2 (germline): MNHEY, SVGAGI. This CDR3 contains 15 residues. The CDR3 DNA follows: TGTGCCAGCAGTCGGGACAGGGACGAGGGAAACATTCAGTACTTC. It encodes CASSRDRDEGNIQYF.

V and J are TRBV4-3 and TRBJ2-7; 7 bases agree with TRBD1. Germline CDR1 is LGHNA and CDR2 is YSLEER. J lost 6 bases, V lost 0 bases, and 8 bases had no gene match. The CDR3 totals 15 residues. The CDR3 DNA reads TGCGCCAGCAGCCAAGATCAGTACAGGGGACGCGAGCAGTACTTC. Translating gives CASSQDQYRGREQYF.

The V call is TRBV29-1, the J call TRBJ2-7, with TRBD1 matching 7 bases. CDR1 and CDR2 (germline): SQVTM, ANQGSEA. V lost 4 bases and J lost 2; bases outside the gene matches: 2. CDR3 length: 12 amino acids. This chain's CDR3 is CSVAGGTYEQYF. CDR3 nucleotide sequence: TGCAGCGTTGCAGGGGGTACCTACGAGCAGTACTTC.

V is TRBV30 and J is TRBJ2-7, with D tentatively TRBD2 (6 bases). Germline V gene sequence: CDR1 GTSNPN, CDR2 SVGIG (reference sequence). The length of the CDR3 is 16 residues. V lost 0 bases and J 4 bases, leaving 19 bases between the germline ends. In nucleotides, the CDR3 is TGTGCCTGGAGTGTCCCTGAGGGGCGGGGCCTTTACGAGCAGTACTTC. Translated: CAWSVPEGRGLYEQYF. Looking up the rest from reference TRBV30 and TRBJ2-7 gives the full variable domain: SQTIHQWPATLVQPVGSPLSLECTVEGTSNPNLYWYRQAAGRGLQLLFYSVGIGQISSEVPQNLSASRPQDRQFILSSKKLLLSDSGFYLCAWSVPEGRGLYEQYFGPGTRLTVT.

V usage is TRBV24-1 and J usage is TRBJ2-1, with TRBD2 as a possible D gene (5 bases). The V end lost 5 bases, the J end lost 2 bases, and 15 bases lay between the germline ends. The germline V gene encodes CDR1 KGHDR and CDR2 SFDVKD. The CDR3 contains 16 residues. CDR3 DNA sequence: TGTGCCACCAGTGCCCTGGAGGACGGCGCCTACAATGAGCAGTTCTTC. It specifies CATSALEDGAYNEQFF.

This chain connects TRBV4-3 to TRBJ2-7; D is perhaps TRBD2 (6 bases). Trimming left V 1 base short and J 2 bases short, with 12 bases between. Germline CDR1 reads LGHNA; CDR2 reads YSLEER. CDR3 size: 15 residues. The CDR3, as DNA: TGCGCCAGCAGCCAAGTCTCGGAGGGCGCCTACGAGCAGTACTTC. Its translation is CASSQVSEGAYEQYF.

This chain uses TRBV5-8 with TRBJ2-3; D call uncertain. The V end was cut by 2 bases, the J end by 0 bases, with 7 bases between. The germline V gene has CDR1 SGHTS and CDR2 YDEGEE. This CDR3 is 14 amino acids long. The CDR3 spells CASSFRSSTDTQYF. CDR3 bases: TGTGCCAGCAGCTTTCGTAGTAGCACAGATACGCAGTATTTT.

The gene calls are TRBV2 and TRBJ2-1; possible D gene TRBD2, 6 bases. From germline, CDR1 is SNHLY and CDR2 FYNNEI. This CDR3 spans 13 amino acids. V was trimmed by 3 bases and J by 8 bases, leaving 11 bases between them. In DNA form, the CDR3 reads TGTGCCAGCAGTGAGGGACTCTTCGATGAGCAGTTCTTC. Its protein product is CASSEGLFDEQFF. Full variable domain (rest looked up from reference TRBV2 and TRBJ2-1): EPEVTQTPSHQVTQMGQEVILRCVPISNHLYFYWYRQILGQKVEFLVSFYNNEISEKSEIFDDQFSVERPDGSNFTLKIRSTKLEDSAMYFCASSEGLFDEQFFGPGTRLTVL.

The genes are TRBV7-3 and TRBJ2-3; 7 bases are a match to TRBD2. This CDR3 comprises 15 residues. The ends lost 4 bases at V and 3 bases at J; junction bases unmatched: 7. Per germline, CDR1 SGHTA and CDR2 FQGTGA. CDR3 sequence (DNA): TGTGCCAGCAGCTCTACGGGAGGACCTACAGATACGCAGTATTTT. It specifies CASSSTGGPTDTQYF.

The CDR3 bases are TGTGCCAGCAGCTTCGGTAGAGCTAATTCACCCCTCCACTTT. It specifies CASSFGRANSPLHF. The V gene is TRBV7-8, the J gene TRBJ1-6; D remains ambiguous. With 3 bases removed from V and 6 bases from J, the gap between germline ends came to 9 bases. Germline V lookup: CDR1 SGHVS, CDR2 FQNEAQ. The CDR3 is 14 residues long.

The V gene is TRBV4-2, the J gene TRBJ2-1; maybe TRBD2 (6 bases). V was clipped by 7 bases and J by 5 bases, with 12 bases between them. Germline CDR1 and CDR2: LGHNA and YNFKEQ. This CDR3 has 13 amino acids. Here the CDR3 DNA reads TGTGCCAGCAATCTCGGCGGGAACAATGAGCAGTTCTTC. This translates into CASNLGGNNEQFF.

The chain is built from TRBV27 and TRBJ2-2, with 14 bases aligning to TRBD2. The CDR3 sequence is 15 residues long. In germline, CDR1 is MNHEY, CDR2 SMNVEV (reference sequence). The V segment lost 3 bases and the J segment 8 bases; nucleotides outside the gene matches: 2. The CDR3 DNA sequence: TGTGCCAGCAGTTTCGGGACTAGCGGGAGTGGGGAGCTGTTTTTT. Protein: CASSFGTSGSGELFF.

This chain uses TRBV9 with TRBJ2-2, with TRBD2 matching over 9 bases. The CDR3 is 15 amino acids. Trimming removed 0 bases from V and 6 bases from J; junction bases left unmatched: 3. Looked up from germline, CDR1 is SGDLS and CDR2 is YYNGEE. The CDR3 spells CASSVGVAGAGELFF. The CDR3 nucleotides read TGTGCCAGCAGCGTAGGGGTAGCGGGAGCCGGGGAGCTGTTTTTT.

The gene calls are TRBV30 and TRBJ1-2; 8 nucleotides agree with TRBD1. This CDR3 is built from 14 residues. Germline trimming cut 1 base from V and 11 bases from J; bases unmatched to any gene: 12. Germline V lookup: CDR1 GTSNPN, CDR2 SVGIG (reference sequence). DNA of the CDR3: TGTGCCTGGAGTGGTACCGGGACAGGAGTATGGTACACCTTC. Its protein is CAWSGTGTGVWYTF.

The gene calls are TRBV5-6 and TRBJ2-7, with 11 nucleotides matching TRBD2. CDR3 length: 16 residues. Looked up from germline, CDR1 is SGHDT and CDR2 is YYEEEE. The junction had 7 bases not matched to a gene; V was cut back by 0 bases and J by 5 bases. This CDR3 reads CASSLAFTSGSHEQYF. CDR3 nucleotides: TGTGCCAGCAGCTTGGCCTTTACTAGCGGGAGTCACGAGCAGTACTTC.

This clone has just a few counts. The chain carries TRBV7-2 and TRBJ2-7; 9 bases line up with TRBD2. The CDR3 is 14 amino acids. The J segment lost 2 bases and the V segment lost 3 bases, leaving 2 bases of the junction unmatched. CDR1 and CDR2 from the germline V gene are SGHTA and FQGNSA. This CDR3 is CASSFSGSAYEQYF. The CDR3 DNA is TGTGCCAGCAGCTTTAGCGGGAGTGCCTACGAGCAGTACTTC.

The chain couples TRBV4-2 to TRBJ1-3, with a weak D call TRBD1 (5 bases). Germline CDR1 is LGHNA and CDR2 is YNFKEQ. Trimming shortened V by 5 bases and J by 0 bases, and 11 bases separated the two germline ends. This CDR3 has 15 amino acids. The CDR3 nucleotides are TGTGCCAGCAGCTCCAAACAGGACTCTGGAAACACCATATATTTT. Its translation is CASSSKQDSGNTIYF.

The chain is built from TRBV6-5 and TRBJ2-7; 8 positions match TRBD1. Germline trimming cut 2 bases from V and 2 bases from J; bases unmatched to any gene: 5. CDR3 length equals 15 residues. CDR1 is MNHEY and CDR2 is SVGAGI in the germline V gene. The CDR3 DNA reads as TGTGCCAGCAGTTACCCCGGACAGGGAGCCTACGAGCAGTACTTC. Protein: CASSYPGQGAYEQYF.

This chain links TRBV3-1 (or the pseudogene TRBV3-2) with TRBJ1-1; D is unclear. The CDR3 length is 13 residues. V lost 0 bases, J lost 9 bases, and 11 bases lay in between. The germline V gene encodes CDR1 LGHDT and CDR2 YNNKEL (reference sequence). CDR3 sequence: CASSQDLTTKAFF. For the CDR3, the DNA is TGTGCCAGCAGCCAAGACCTGACTACCAAAGCTTTCTTT.

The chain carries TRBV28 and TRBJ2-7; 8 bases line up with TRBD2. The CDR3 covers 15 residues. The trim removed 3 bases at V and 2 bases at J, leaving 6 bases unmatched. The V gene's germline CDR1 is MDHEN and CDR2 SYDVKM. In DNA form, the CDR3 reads TGTGCCAGCAGTTTCGAGCGGGGGATAACCTACGAGCAGTACTTC. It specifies CASSFERGITYEQYF.

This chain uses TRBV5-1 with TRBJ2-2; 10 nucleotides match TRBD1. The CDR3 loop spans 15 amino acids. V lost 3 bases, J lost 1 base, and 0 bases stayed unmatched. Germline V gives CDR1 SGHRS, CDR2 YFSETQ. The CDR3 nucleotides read TGCGCCAGCAGCTGGACAGGGGGGAACACCGGGGAGCTGTTTTTT. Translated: CASSWTGGNTGELFF.

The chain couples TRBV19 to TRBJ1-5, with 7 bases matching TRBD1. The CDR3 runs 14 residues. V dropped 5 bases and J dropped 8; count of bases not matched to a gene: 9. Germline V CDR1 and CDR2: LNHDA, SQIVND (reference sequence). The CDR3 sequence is CASSAPRGSEPQHF. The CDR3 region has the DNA TGTGCCAGTAGTGCACCCAGGGGGTCGGAGCCCCAGCATTTT.

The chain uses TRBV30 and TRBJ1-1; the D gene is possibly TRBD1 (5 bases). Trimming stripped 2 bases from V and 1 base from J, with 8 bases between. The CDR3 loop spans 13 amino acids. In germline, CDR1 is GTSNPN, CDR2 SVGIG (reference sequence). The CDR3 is CAWSPTGNTEAFF. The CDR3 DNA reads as TGTGCCTGGAGTCCTACAGGGAACACTGAAGCTTTCTTT.

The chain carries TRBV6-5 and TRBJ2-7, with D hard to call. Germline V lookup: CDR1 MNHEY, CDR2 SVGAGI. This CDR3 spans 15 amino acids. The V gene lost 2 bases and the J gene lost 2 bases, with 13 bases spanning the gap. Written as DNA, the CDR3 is TGTGCCAGCAGTTACGTGTCAGATGGAGCCTACGAGCAGTACTTC. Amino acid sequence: CASSYVSDGAYEQYF.

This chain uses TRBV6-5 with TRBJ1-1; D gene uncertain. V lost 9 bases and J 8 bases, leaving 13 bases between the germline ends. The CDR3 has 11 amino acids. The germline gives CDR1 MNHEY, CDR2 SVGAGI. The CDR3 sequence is CASPGLVEAFF. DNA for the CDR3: TGTGCCAGTCCGGGTCTCGTCGAAGCTTTCTTT.

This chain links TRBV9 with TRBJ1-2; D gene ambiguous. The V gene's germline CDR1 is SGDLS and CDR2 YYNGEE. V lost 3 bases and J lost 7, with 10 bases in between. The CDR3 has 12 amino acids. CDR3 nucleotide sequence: TGTGCCAGCAGCGCCCTAAACGGTGGCTACACCTTC. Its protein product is CASSALNGGYTF.

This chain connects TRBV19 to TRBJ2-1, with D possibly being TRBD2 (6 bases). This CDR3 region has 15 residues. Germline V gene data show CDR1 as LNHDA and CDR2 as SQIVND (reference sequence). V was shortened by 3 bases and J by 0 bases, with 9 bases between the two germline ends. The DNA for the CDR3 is TGTGCCAGTAGTATTGTGACTAGCTCCTACAATGAGCAGTTCTTC. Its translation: CASSIVTSSYNEQFF.

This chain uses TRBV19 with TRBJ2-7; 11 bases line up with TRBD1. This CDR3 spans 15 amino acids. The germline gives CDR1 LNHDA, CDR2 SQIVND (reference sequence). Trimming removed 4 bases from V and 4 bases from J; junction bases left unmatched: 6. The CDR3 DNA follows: TGTGCCAGTAGTACACCGGACAGGGGGCGTTACGAGCAGTACTTC. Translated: CASSTPDRGRYEQYF.

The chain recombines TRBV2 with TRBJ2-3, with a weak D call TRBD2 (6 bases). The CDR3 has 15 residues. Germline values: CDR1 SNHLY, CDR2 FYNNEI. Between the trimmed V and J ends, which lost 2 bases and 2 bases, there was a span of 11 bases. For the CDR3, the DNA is TGTGCCAGCAGTGAATTGGCGGGACCCACAGATACGCAGTATTTT. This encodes CASSELAGPTDTQYF.

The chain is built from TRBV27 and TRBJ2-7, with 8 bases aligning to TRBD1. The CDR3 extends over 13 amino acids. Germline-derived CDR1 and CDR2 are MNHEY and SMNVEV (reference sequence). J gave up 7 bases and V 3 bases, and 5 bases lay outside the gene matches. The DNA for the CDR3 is TGTGCCAGCAGTTTGAGGACAGGGAGTGAGCAGTACTTC. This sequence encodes CASSLRTGSEQYF.

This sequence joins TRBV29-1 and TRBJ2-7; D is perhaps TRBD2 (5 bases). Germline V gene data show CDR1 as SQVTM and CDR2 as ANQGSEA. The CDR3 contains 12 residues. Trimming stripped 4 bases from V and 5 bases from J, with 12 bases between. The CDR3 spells CSVAASLHEQYF. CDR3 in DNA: TGCAGCGTTGCGGCTAGCTTGCACGAGCAGTACTTC.

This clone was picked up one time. CDR3 amino acids: CASSFLAGGGTDTQYF. The CDR3 nucleotides are TGTGCCAGCAGTTTTTTAGCGGGAGGGGGCACAGATACGCAGTATTTT. The chain combines TRBV28 with TRBJ2-3, with 11 positions matching TRBD2. The length of the CDR3 is 16 residues. CDR1 and CDR2 (germline): MDHEN, SYDVKM. Trimming at V came to 3 bases and at J to 1 base, leaving 3 bases not matched to a gene.